Below are 30 T cell receptor beta chains sequenced from a single sample in a study of blood T cell repertoires in COVID-19. Libraries were prepared by immunoSEQ multiplex PCR; TCRdb keeps only in-frame clonotypes and omits some of them. The table shows some 180,000 clones, with roughly 79% occurring only once. The specimen sequenced was peripheral blood. The receptors stem from a woman aged 40 to 55 with COVID-19, enrolled during active disease.

The chain employs TRBV6-5 and TRBJ1-6; 8 positions match TRBD1. Germline V lookup: CDR1 MNHEY, CDR2 SVGAGI. V gave up 5 bases and J gave up 9 bases; unmatched junction bases: 3. The CDR3 runs 13 residues. The CDR3, as DNA: TGTGCCAGCAGTCCTGACAGGGGTTCACCCCTCCACTTT. It yields the protein CASSPDRGSPLHF.

This clone was detected only a few times. The genes are TRBV27 and TRBJ2-1; 8 nucleotides agree with TRBD2. Germline-derived CDR1 and CDR2 are MNHEY and SMNVEV (reference sequence). Trimming at V came to 7 bases and at J to 0 bases, leaving 11 bases not matched to a gene. This CDR3 is 17 amino acids long. The CDR3 DNA sequence: TGTGCCAGCATTCGACTTAGCGGGGCTAGCTCCTACAATGAGCAGTTCTTC. Residues: CASIRLSGASSYNEQFF.

This rearrangement joins TRBV7-6 to TRBJ2-1; 10 bases fit TRBD1. CDR1 is SGHVS and CDR2 is FNYEAQ in the germline V gene. This CDR3 contains 15 residues. J lost 9 bases, V lost 5 bases, and 10 bases had no gene match. The DNA of the CDR3 is TGTGCCAGCAGCAACTCCGGGACAGGGGAGGGTGAGCAGTTCTTC. This translates into CASSNSGTGEGEQFF.

J is TRBJ2-2 and V is TRBV6-5; TRBD1 is a possible D gene (6 bases). The V end lost 5 bases, the J end lost 6 bases, and 16 bases lay between the germline ends. Germline lookup yields CDR1 MNHEY and CDR2 SVGAGI. The CDR3 is 15 amino acids. The CDR3 loop reads CASSPRGTPPGELFF. CDR3 nucleotide sequence: TGTGCCAGCAGTCCCAGGGGTACCCCTCCCGGGGAGCTGTTTTTT.

The chain links TRBV6-5 to TRBJ1-2; weak D call: TRBD1 (5 bases). The length of the CDR3 is 13 residues. Germline V gives CDR1 MNHEY, CDR2 SVGAGI. V gave up 6 bases and J gave up 2 bases, with 10 bases separating them. CDR3 sequence: CASSLSGNYGYTF. The CDR3 bases are TGTGCCAGCAGCTTATCAGGGAACTATGGCTACACCTTC.

The chain combines TRBV12-3 or TRBV12-4 with TRBJ1-5; no clear D gene. Trimming shortened V by 2 bases and J by 2 bases, and 4 bases separated the two germline ends. The CDR3 consists of 13 residues. The CDR3 is CASSLQGNQPQHF. The CDR3 nucleotides read TGTGCCAGCAGTTTACAGGGCAATCAGCCCCAGCATTTT.

The chain links TRBV5-8 to TRBJ2-7, with D maybe TRBD2 (5 bases). Between the trimmed V and J ends, which lost 5 bases and 1 base, there was a span of 13 bases. This CDR3 contains 14 residues. Germline V gene data show CDR1 as SGHTS and CDR2 as YDEGEE. The CDR3, as DNA: TGTGCCAGCAGTCCCGAGGGCCCATCCTACGAGCAGTACTTC. The encoded protein is CASSPEGPSYEQYF.

This rearrangement joins TRBV28 to TRBJ2-1; 7 bases align to TRBD1. With V trimmed by 6 bases and J by 14 bases, 10 bases remained unmatched. This CDR3 contains 12 residues. CDR1 and CDR2 (germline): MDHEN, SYDVKM. This CDR3 is CASRPTDRREFF. CDR3 DNA: TGTGCCAGCAGACCCACGGACAGGCGGGAGTTCTTC.

In its sample, this clone was seen many times. The same CDR3 is also encoded by other DNA sequences in this sample. The chain links TRBV7-9 to TRBJ1-2; D may be TRBD1 (5 bases). The germline CDR1 and CDR2 sequences are SEHNR and FQNEAQ (reference sequence). V lost 3 bases and J lost 3, with 11 bases in between. The CDR3 extends over 14 amino acids. The CDR3 DNA follows: TGTGCCAGCAGCTTGGTCCCGGGGGACTATGGCTACACCTTC. It yields the protein CASSLVPGDYGYTF.

This clone appeared a single time. The chain has TRBV27 and TRBJ2-2; tentative D call: TRBD2 (6 bases). The ends were cut back, 5 bases at V and 4 bases at J, with 11 bases in the middle. CDR3 length: 14 amino acids. Germline assignment: CDR1 MNHEY and CDR2 SMNVEV (reference sequence). In DNA form, the CDR3 reads TGTGCCAGCAGTATCGACGGGGGCACCGGGGAGCTGTTTTTT. Encoded protein: CASSIDGGTGELFF.

In this sample, this clone turned up many times. The chain has TRBV7-2 and TRBJ1-1; no reliable D call. Germline V gene data show CDR1 as SGHTA and CDR2 as FQGNSA. The CDR3 length is 13 residues. Trimming took off 5 bases at V and 2 bases at J, with 9 bases between the two ends. CDR3 region: CASSTYINTEAFF. Here the CDR3 DNA reads TGTGCCAGCAGCACATACATAAACACTGAAGCTTTCTTT.

The V call is TRBV25-1, the J call TRBJ1-5; 8 bases map to TRBD1. The CDR3 length is 13 residues. V lost 7 bases to trimming and J lost 5 bases; unmatched junction nucleotides: 4. CDR1 is MGHDK and CDR2 is SYGVNS in the germline V gene. The CDR3 protein is CASTDRGDQPQHF. CDR3 in DNA: TGTGCCAGCACCGACAGGGGAGATCAGCCCCAGCATTTT.

V is TRBV28 and J is TRBJ2-3, with 7 bases aligning to TRBD2. Germline-derived CDR1 and CDR2 are MDHEN and SYDVKM. Trimming at V came to 6 bases and at J to 6 bases, leaving 6 bases not matched to a gene. The CDR3 spans 13 residues. For the CDR3, the DNA is TGTGCCAGCAGAACAGGTAGCGGGGATACGCAGTATTTT. Protein product: CASRTGSGDTQYF.

The chain joins TRBV3-1 (or the pseudogene TRBV3-2) to TRBJ1-2, with a tentative D call TRBD1 (6 bases). Germline V gene data show CDR1 as LGHDT and CDR2 as YNNKEL (reference sequence). With 4 bases removed from V and 4 bases from J, the gap between germline ends came to 16 bases. The CDR3 totals 15 residues. The CDR3 DNA reads as TGTGCCAGCAGCCCCGGGACATCAGGCCGCTATGGCTACACCTTC. It codes for CASSPGTSGRYGYTF.

The chain links TRBV6-2 or TRBV6-3 to TRBJ1-1, with 8 bases matching TRBD1. V shed 2 bases and J 7 bases; nucleotides not matched to a gene: 9. Germline assignment: CDR1 MNHEY and CDR2 SVGEGT. The CDR3 runs to 15 residues. CDR3 DNA: TGTGCCAGCAGTTACCTCCCAGGGGGCTCGGGTGAAGCTTTCTTT. Amino acid sequence: CASSYLPGGSGEAFF.

The rearrangement links TRBV11-2 to TRBJ2-3, with 9 bases that match TRBD1. The CDR3 runs to 12 residues. Germline CDR1 reads SGHAT; CDR2 reads FQNNGV. Germline trimming cut 7 bases from V and 6 bases from J; bases unmatched to any gene: 2. CDR3 nucleotide sequence: TGTGCCAGCACCGACAGGGGGGATACGCAGTATTTT. Protein sequence: CASTDRGDTQYF.

This chain links TRBV5-5 with TRBJ2-1, with a weak D call TRBD1 (6 bases). The V gene lost 5 bases and the J gene lost 9 bases, with 21 bases spanning the gap. The length of the CDR3 is 15 residues. CDR1 is SGHKS, CDR2 YYEKEE, per germline (reference sequence). Here the CDR3 DNA reads TGTGCCAGCAGGGGATACAGGGTTCGGTACGTTGAGCAGTTCTTC. Residues: CASRGYRVRYVEQFF.

This clone was seen more than once but under ten times. The sample holds other DNA sequences that translate to the same CDR3. The V and J genes are TRBV6-6 and TRBJ2-1, with 7 positions matching TRBD2. V trimming: 0 bases; J trimming: 4 bases; junction bases outside the gene matches: 0. Germline V CDR1 and CDR2: MNHNY, SVGAGI (reference sequence). CDR3 length: 14 amino acids. The CDR3 DNA follows: TGTGCCAGCAGTTACTCGCGGGGGTACAATGAGCAGTTCTTC. It codes for CASSYSRGYNEQFF.

J is TRBJ2-1 and V is TRBV15, with 12 nucleotides matching TRBD2. In germline, CDR1 is LNHNV, CDR2 YYDKDF (reference sequence). This CDR3 contains 15 residues. The V segment lost 2 bases and the J segment 12 bases; nucleotides outside the gene matches: 8. The DNA for the CDR3 is TGTGCCACCAGCAGACGGGCTAGCGGGGGGGCTGGGCAGTTCTTC. Translating it yields CATSRRASGGAGQFF.

Concerning this clone itself: A read error may account for a junction end that differs from germline. This chain joins TRBV7-7 and TRBJ2-2; 8 nucleotides line up with TRBD2. Germline V lookup: CDR1 SSHAT, CDR2 FNYEAQ (reference sequence). The length of the CDR3 is 15 residues. CDR3 in amino acids: CASSTNGGAPGELFF. The CDR3 DNA follows: TGTGCTAGCAGCACAAACGGGGGGGCCCCCGGGGAGCTGTTTTTT.

The rearrangement joins TRBV7-9 to TRBJ2-7; 12 bases line up with TRBD2. CDR1 SEHNR and CDR2 FQNEAQ come from the germline V gene (reference sequence). This CDR3 contains 15 residues. The trim removed 5 bases at V and 3 bases at J, leaving 5 bases unmatched. The CDR3 nucleotides read TGTGCCAGCAGCGAAACTAGCGGGAGGCTCTACGAGCAGTACTTC. Translation: CASSETSGRLYEQYF. Together with reference TRBV7-9 and TRBJ2-7, the CDR3 gives the full variable domain: DTGVSQNPRHKITKRGQNVTFRCDPISEHNRLYWYRQTLGQGPEFLTYFQNEAQLEKSRLLSDRFSAERPKGSFSTLEIQRTEQGDSAMYLCASSETSGRLYEQYFGPGTRLTVT.

The V call is TRBV4-1, the J call TRBJ1-6; 7 nucleotides match TRBD1. The junction had 5 bases not matched to a gene; V was cut back by 2 bases and J by 7 bases. The CDR3 loop spans 15 amino acids. The V gene's germline CDR1 is MGHRA and CDR2 YSYEKL. The DNA of the CDR3 is TGCGCCAGCAGCCAAACCGACAGGGAAAATTCACCCCTCCACTTT. Its translation: CASSQTDRENSPLHF.

The rearrangement joins TRBV29-1 to TRBJ1-1; perhaps TRBD1 as D (5 bases). Germline lookup yields CDR1 SQVTM and CDR2 ANQGSEA. V dropped 4 bases and J dropped 4 bases, with 13 bases sitting between them. The CDR3 is 13 amino acids. In DNA form, the CDR3 reads TGCAGCGTTGGGGGACTCTCGGGCACTGAAGCTTTCTTT. This encodes CSVGGLSGTEAFF.

The rearrangement links TRBV3-1 (or the pseudogene TRBV3-2) to TRBJ2-5; 7 nucleotides agree with TRBD1. The CDR3 extends over 14 amino acids. J was trimmed by 1 base and V by 2 bases; bases with no gene match: 1. CDR1 and CDR2 from the germline V gene are LGHDT and YNNKEL (reference sequence). CDR3 sequence (DNA): TGTGCCAGCAGCCAAACAGGGGTCCAAGAGACCCAGTACTTC. Residues: CASSQTGVQETQYF.

This clone was observed once. The chain carries TRBV29-1 and TRBJ2-2; 7 nucleotides align to TRBD1. The CDR3 extends over 16 amino acids. The V gene end was trimmed by 7 bases and the J gene end by 5 bases; junction bases not matched to a gene: 16. Germline lookup yields CDR1 SQVTM and CDR2 ANQGSEA. The CDR3 DNA reads as TGCAGCGCCCCCCTGGAAAGGGGGCTTGGAACCGGGGAGCTGTTTTTT. This translates into CSAPLERGLGTGELFF.

This clone came up once. The rearrangement links TRBV24-1 to TRBJ2-3, with 9 bases matching TRBD2. Trimming cost V 6 bases and J 6 bases; bases outside gene matches: 9. This CDR3 is built from 15 residues. Germline loops: CDR1 KGHDR, CDR2 SFDVKD. The CDR3 spells CATSHSGGSSDTQYF. CDR3 nucleotide sequence: TGTGCCACCAGTCATAGCGGGGGATCGTCTGATACGCAGTATTTT.

This chain connects TRBV2 to TRBJ1-6; TRBD1 might be the D (6 bases). The V gene's germline CDR1 is SNHLY and CDR2 FYNNEI. V gave up 9 bases and J gave up 3 bases, with 9 bases separating them. The CDR3 extends over 13 amino acids. The CDR3 nucleotides read TGTGCCAGAGAGACAGGCTATAATTCACCCCTCCACTTT. This translates into CARETGYNSPLHF.

The chain uses TRBV6-1 and TRBJ1-6; no clear D. V lost 2 bases to trimming and J lost 0 bases, with 8 bases between them. Germline-derived CDR1 and CDR2 are MNHNS and SASEGT. The CDR3 covers 16 residues. The CDR3 loop is CASSEIVSSYNSPLHF. The CDR3 DNA reads TGTGCCAGCAGTGAAATAGTAAGCTCCTATAATTCACCCCTCCACTTT.

The chain has TRBV5-4 and TRBJ2-6, with D hard to call. V was pared by 0 bases and J by 2 bases, with 12 bases between. The CDR3 consists of 17 residues. From germline, CDR1 is SGHNT and CDR2 YYREEE (reference sequence). Here the CDR3 reads CASSLGRGDPGANVLTF. For the CDR3, the DNA is TGTGCCAGCAGCTTGGGTCGAGGAGACCCTGGGGCCAACGTCCTGACTTTC.

The chain carries TRBV4-1 and TRBJ2-5; D may be TRBD2 (6 bases). V lost 4 bases to trimming and J lost 2 bases, with 17 bases between them. Germline-derived CDR1 and CDR2 are MGHRA and YSYEKL. The CDR3 covers 16 residues. For the CDR3, the DNA is TGCGCCAGCAGCCGGTCCCCGGGACTGCAACAAGAGACCCAGTACTTC. Translating gives CASSRSPGLQQETQYF.